These T cell receptor beta chains were read from a single sample in a study of control samples from healthy donors and cancer patients. Sequenced by immunoSEQ multiplex PCR; TCRdb stores in-frame clones only, minus some. The sample contains about 88,000 clones, about 92% of which appear only once. Sample: blood. All receptors come from a man between 18 and 35 years old in good health. CDR3s include the opening cysteine and the closing phenylalanine or tryptophan. The order of the fields is J gene, D gene, V gene, CDR3 protein, CDR3 DNA. A D gene is named only where the DNA matches it firmly.

>TRBJ2-1|TRBD2|TRBV6-5
CASERETYNEQFF
TGTGCCAGCGAGCGGGAGACCTACAATGAGCAGTTCTTC
>TRBJ1-3|TRBD1|TRBV5-1
CASRDAGGGNTIYF
TGCGCCAGCAGAGACGCAGGGGGTGGAAACACCATATATTTT
>TRBJ2-7|TRBD1|TRBV10-3
CAISESGTGKDEQYF
TGTGCCATCAGTGAGTCGGGGACAGGGAAGGACGAGCAGTACTTC
>TRBJ2-4|NA|TRBV7-2
CASSLDLGYGNIQYF
TGTGCCAGCAGCTTAGACCTGGGGTATGGGAACATTCAGTACTTC
>TRBJ1-4|TRBD1|TRBV7-9
CASSWTGINEKLFF
TGTGCCAGCAGCTGGACAGGAATTAATGAAAAACTGTTTTTT
>TRBJ1-4|TRBD1|TRBV25-1
CASKSAGQGDEKLFF
TGTGCCAGCAAGAGCGCGGGACAGGGGGATGAAAAACTGTTTTTT
>TRBJ1-5|NA|TRBV27
CASSQDSPLGNQPQHF
TGTGCCAGCAGTCAGGACAGCCCTTTGGGCAATCAGCCCCAGCATTTT
>TRBJ2-3|NA|TRBV10-3
CAAANPEDTQYF
TGTGCCGCTGCCAATCCTGAAGATACGCAGTATTTT
>TRBJ1-4|TRBD1|TRBV13
CASSPGQGWEKLFF
TGTGCCAGCAGCCCGGGACAGGGTTGGGAAAAACTGTTTTTT
>TRBJ1-5|NA|TRBV30
CAWSVNLSNQPQHF
TGTGCCTGGAGTGTAAACCTAAGCAATCAGCCCCAGCATTTT
>TRBJ2-3|TRBD2|TRBV4-2
CASSQGLADGTDTQYF
TGTGCCAGCAGCCAAGGACTAGCAGACGGCACAGATACGCAGTATTTT
>TRBJ1-1|TRBD1|TRBV2
CASSGRQGQAEAFF
TGTGCCAGCAGTGGACGACAGGGTCAGGCTGAAGCTTTCTTT
>TRBJ2-7|TRBD1|TRBV27
CASSPRQGYEQYF
TGTGCCAGCAGTCCCCGACAGGGCTACGAGCAGTACTTC
>TRBJ1-3|NA|TRBV6-5
CASSYELGGVGNTIYF
TGTGCCAGCAGTTACGAGCTTGGAGGGGTTGGAAACACCATATATTTT
>TRBJ1-1|NA|TRBV6-1
CASSEYDTVTEAFF
TGTGCCAGCAGTGAGTATGACACGGTCACTGAAGCTTTCTTT
>TRBJ2-7|NA|TRBV14
CASSQDGGDEQYF
TGTGCCAGCAGCCAAGATGGAGGGGACGAGCAGTACTTC